This T cell receptor beta chain was captured in a study of T cell repertoires in ileal Crohn's disease. TCRB immunosequencing input was around 460 nanograms of biopsy DNA per sample. Measured with immunoSEQ multiplex PCR; TCRdb has only the in-frame clones, and not every one. The table records about 7,900 clones, roughly four fifths of them present only once. The CDR3 is 15 residues long. The V segment lost 3 bases and the J segment 3 bases; nucleotides outside the gene matches: 4. Per the germline V gene, CDR1 is SGHRS and CDR2 is YFSETQ. This sequence joins TRBV5-1 and TRBJ2-5; 11 nucleotides agree with TRBD1. Sample: ileal tissue. The receptor was derived from an adult with Crohn's disease. The CDR3 coding sequence is TGCGCCAGCAGCTCGGGGACAGGGGGTAAAGAGACCCAGTACTTC. This sequence encodes CASSSGTGGKETQYF. Full variable domain (missing parts from reference TRBV5-1 and TRBJ2-5): KAGVTQTPRYLIKTRGQQVTLSCSPISGHRSVSWYQQTPGQGLQFLFEYFSETQRNKGNFPGRFSGRQFSNSRSEMNVSTLELGDSALYLCASSSGTGGKETQYFGPGTRLLVL.